The 23 T cell receptor beta chains reported below all come from one sample, sequenced in a study of tumor-infiltrating lymphocytes in primary liver carcinoma (dated by TCRdb to about 2017). Blood RNA was extracted from unsorted whole blood using TRIzol reagent, and germline DNA was obtained with the DNeasy Blood & Tissue kit. TCRdb lists the instrument as Illumina HiSeq 2500. Using a constant-region primer and ProtoScript II reverse transcriptase, TCRbeta-specific cDNA was reverse-transcribed from 400 to 550 ng total RNA. Three nested multiplex PCR rounds, following a slightly modified ARM-PCR procedure, were used to build the TCRbeta libraries. The first two PCR rounds used multiplex TRBV1-TRBV30 forward primers with a Cbeta reverse primer, each for about 11 cycles. TCRdb handled the public reads itself, with Q25 trimming in fastp and clone calling in MiXCR, and kept productive beta chains. Duplicate CDR3 protein sequences are folded into a single record with the most common DNA and genes. This sample gives about 330,000 distinct CDR3 sequences in total; less than 70% of them show up just once. The top ten clonotypes cover 5.5% to 8% of the sample.

The sample taken for sequencing was peripheral blood. These receptors all stem from a man aged 40-55 years with primary liver carcinoma and hepatitis B virus infection.

CDR3 sequence: CASSHASGRSPFYNEQFF. The CDR3 nucleotides read TGTGCCAGCAGTCATGCTAGCGGGAGGTCCCCATTTTACAATGAGCAGTTCTTC. J is TRBJ2-1 and V is TRBV28; TRBD2 matches at 11 bases. CDR1 MDHEN and CDR2 SYDVKM come from the germline V gene. This CDR3 spans 18 amino acids. Losses at the gene ends were 5 bases for V and 4 bases for J; bases not matched to a gene: 13.

Concerning this clonotype itself: Because it lacks the conserved phenylalanine or tryptophan at the end, this CDR3 is likely a read error. The chain carries TRBV11-2 and TRBJ2-5; TRBD1 is a possible D gene (6 bases). V was cut by 1 base and J by 2 bases, with 11 bases left in between. The germline CDR1 and CDR2 sequences are SGHAT and FQNNGV. The CDR3 length is 15 residues. In nucleotides, the CDR3 is TGTGCCAGCAGCTTAGTTCTAGGGGGACAAGAGACCCAGTACTTG. Protein sequence: CASSLVLGGQETQYL.

Note on this clonotype: Given a much more abundant clone one base away, this may be a read error. V and J are TRBV6-5 and TRBJ2-1; the match to TRBD2 covers 10 bases. V shed 2 bases, J shed 9 bases, and the junction held 16 bases outside the gene matches. The CDR3 covers 18 residues. Germline V CDR1 and CDR2: MNHEY, SVGAGI. The CDR3 DNA follows: TGTGCCAGCAGTTACCTATTGGGTAGAGCGGGAGGGCCGATTGAGCAGTTCTTC. Translation: CASSYLLGRAGGPIEQFF.

On this clonotype itself: This may be a read error, as it is one base from a much larger clone. The CDR3 does not close with the conserved phenylalanine or tryptophan, likely indicating a read error. This chain joins TRBV28 and TRBJ1-6, with D unclear. The V gene's germline CDR1 is MDHEN and CDR2 SYDVKM. This CDR3 comprises 14 residues. Trimming left V 5 bases short and J 9 bases short, with 14 bases between. CDR3 nucleotides: TGTGCCAGCAGTACCATATTAGGACCTTCACCCCTCCACTCT. Its translation is CASSTILGPSPLHS.

Of note for this clonotype: One end of the junction varies from germline; a read error may be responsible. V usage is TRBV11-2 and J usage is TRBJ1-4; D remains unclear. This CDR3 is 13 amino acids long. Per the germline V gene, CDR1 is SGHAT and CDR2 is FQNNGV. CDR3 residues: CVSSFPDGEKLFF. The CDR3 DNA follows: TGTGTCAGCAGCTTTCCAGATGGGGAAAAACTGTTTTTT. The entire variable domain, with the rest obtained from reference TRBV11-2 and TRBJ1-4, is as follows: EAGVAQSPRYKIIEKRQSVAFWCNPISGHATLYWYQQILGQGPKLLIQFQNNGVVDDSQLPKDRFSAERLKGVDSTLKIQPAKLEDSAVYLCVSSFPDGEKLFFGSGTQLSVL.

The table lists this clonotype with a few counts. The chain recombines TRBV7-8 with TRBJ2-1; unclear D gene. The V gene's germline CDR1 is SGHVS and CDR2 FQNEAQ. CDR3 length: 15 amino acids. V gave up 1 base and J gave up 4 bases, with 11 bases separating them. CDR3 DNA sequence: TGTGCCAGCAGCTTAGATAGTAGCAGTTACAATGAGCAGTTCTTC. Amino acids: CASSLDSSSYNEQFF. Using reference TRBV7-8 and TRBJ2-1 for the parts outside the CDR3, the full variable domain is GAGVSQSPRYKVAKRGQDVALRCDPISGHVSLFWYQQALGQGPEFLTYFQNEAQLDKSGLPSDRFFAERPEGSVSTLKIQRTQQEDSAVYLCASSLDSSSYNEQFFGPGTRLTVL.

In regard to this clonotype: A much larger clonotype is one base distant, so this may be a read error. This sequence joins TRBV12-3 or TRBV12-4 and TRBJ1-5; TRBD1 is a possible D gene (5 bases). This CDR3 region has 13 residues. The CDR3 DNA sequence: TGTGCCAGCAATTTACGGGGGGTTCAGCCCCAGCATTTT. This translates into CASNLRGVQPQHF.

Concerning this clonotype: A much bigger clone sits one base away, suggesting this may be a read error. The V gene is TRBV10-3, the J gene TRBJ2-2; D ambiguous. The germline CDR1 and CDR2 sequences are ENHRY and SYGVKD. Trimming took off 4 bases at V and 4 bases at J, with 16 bases between the two ends. This CDR3 is 16 amino acids long. CDR3 bases: TGTGCCATCAGTGTAGTTGGGCAGGTACGCACCGGGGAGCTGTTTTTT. Its translation is CAISVVGQVRTGELFF.

Turning to this clonotype: Because the CDR3 is missing its conserved closing phenylalanine or tryptophan, this is likely a read error. The chain uses TRBV29-1 and TRBJ2-5, with unresolved D. With 4 bases removed from V and 4 bases from J, the gap between germline ends came to 7 bases. From germline, CDR1 is SQVTM and CDR2 ANQGSEA. The CDR3 is made up of 11 amino acids. CDR3 amino acids: CSVAYRETQYI. CDR3 nucleotides: TGCAGCGTTGCGTACAGAGAGACCCAGTACATC.

A note on this clonotype: A much larger clone lies one base from this, so it may be a read error. Lacking the conserved final phenylalanine or tryptophan, this CDR3 likely reflects a read error. The gene calls are TRBV6-2 or TRBV6-3 and TRBJ2-7, with 8 bases aligning to TRBD1. Germline V gene lookup returns CDR1 MNHEY and CDR2 SVGEGT. J lost 2 bases, V lost 11 bases, and 11 bases had no gene match. The CDR3 has 14 residues. As DNA, the CDR3 is TGTGCCGTACAGTGGGGACAGGAAGCCTACGAGCAGTACTCC. Its protein is CAVQWGQEAYEQYS.

V usage is TRBV6-5 and J usage is TRBJ2-1, with TRBD2 as a possible D gene (6 bases). CDR1 and CDR2 from the germline V gene are MNHEY and SVGAGI. V was pared by 0 bases and J by 4 bases, with 10 bases between. The CDR3 extends over 15 amino acids. The CDR3 sequence is CASSYSGTGYNEQFF. Written as DNA, the CDR3 is TGTGCCAGCAGTTACTCAGGGACTGGGTACAATGAGCAGTTCTTC.

About this clonotype itself: The conserved phenylalanine or tryptophan is not found at the CDR3 terminus, so this likely reflects a read error. This chain uses TRBV6-6 with TRBJ1-1; TRBD1 might be the D (6 bases). CDR1 is MNHNY and CDR2 is SVGAGI in the germline V gene (reference sequence). This CDR3 spans 14 amino acids. V was trimmed by 8 bases and J by 5 bases, leaving 18 bases between them. Here the CDR3 DNA reads TGTGCCAGCGCGAACTGGGGGGGCTCGACTGAAGCTTTCCTT. Translated, it gives CASANWGGSTEAFL.

To note about this clonotype: A much larger clone lies one base from this, so it may be a read error. This rearrangement joins TRBV10-3 to TRBJ2-5; D is uncertain. Germline CDR1 is ENHRY and CDR2 is SYGVKD. This CDR3 is 14 amino acids long. The CDR3 loop reads CSISDKISQETQYF. CDR3 bases: TGTTCCATCAGTGATAAAATCTCCCAAGAGACCCAGTACTTC.

Of note for this clonotype: At one boundary the junction diverges from the germline segment, which might be a read error. Here the CDR3 DNA reads TGTGCCAGCAGCCTCACGGGAAACACCGGGAAGCTGTTTTTT. Its translation: CASSLTGNTGKLFF. The V and J genes are TRBV11-2 and TRBJ2-2; D possibly corresponds to TRBD2 (5 bases). This CDR3 spans 14 amino acids. The germline V gene encodes CDR1 SGHAT and CDR2 FQNNGV. The full variable domain, rest sourced from reference TRBV11-2 and TRBJ2-2, is EAGVAQSPRYKIIEKRQSVAFWCNPISGHATLYWYQQILGQGPKLLIQFQNNGVVDDSQLPKDRFSAERLKGVDSTLKIQPAKLEDSAVYLCASSLTGNTGKLFFGEGSRLTVL.

This clonotype was picked up many times. CDR3 sequence (DNA): TGTGCCAGCAGCCACAGGGTTGGGACAGATACGCAGTATTTT. Protein sequence: CASSHRVGTDTQYF. The chain uses TRBV11-2 and TRBJ2-3; TRBD1 is a possible D gene (6 bases). Per the germline V gene, CDR1 is SGHAT and CDR2 is FQNNGV. V dropped 5 bases and J dropped 3 bases, with 12 bases sitting between them. The length of the CDR3 is 14 residues.

Note on this clonotype: One end of the junction does not line up with germline, which may come from a read error. This chain uses TRBV4-2 with TRBJ2-1; D possibly corresponds to TRBD1 (5 bases). Germline V gene lookup returns CDR1 LGHNA and CDR2 YNFKEQ. This CDR3 comprises 14 residues. CDR3 sequence (DNA): TGTGCCAGCATCCTGGGGCACAGCGACAATCAGCAGTTCTTC. Translating it yields CASILGHSDNQQFF.

Concerning this clonotype itself: Given a much more abundant clone one base away, this may be a read error. The CDR3 sequence: CASSFLGQGGSPLHF. Written as DNA, the CDR3 is TGTGCCAGCAGTTTCCTGGGACAGGGCGGCTCACCCCTCCACTTT. The chain uses TRBV6-5 and TRBJ1-6, with 9 bases aligning to TRBD1. The V and J ends lost 4 bases and 10 bases, in that order; junction bases with no gene match: 8. The CDR3 runs 15 residues. Germline V gene lookup returns CDR1 MNHEY and CDR2 SVGAGI.

The chain recombines TRBV10-2 with TRBJ2-5, with a possible D match to TRBD1 (5 bases). Germline V gene data show CDR1 as WSHSY and CDR2 as SAAADI. CDR3 length: 16 amino acids. Trimming took 2 bases from V and 5 from J, leaving 18 bases between them. This CDR3 reads CASSENFRARVETQYF. The CDR3 nucleotides read TGCGCCAGCAGTGAGAATTTCAGGGCTCGGGTGGAGACCCAGTACTTC.

This chain connects TRBV28 to TRBJ2-5, with 7 nucleotides matching TRBD2. The V and J ends lost 3 bases and 6 bases, in that order; junction bases with no gene match: 4. CDR1 is MDHEN, CDR2 SYDVKM, per germline. This CDR3 region has 13 residues. The CDR3 bases are TGTGCCAGCAGTTTGGGCGGGGGTCAGACCCAGTACTTC. As protein: CASSLGGGQTQYF.

Points on this clonotype: The germline gene is not matched at one end of the junction; a read error may be the cause. V usage is TRBV6-6 and J usage is TRBJ2-1, with 9 bases aligning to TRBD1. Germline V lookup: CDR1 MNHNY, CDR2 SVGAGI (reference sequence). The CDR3 spans 15 residues. CDR3 protein: CASSDRGSSYDEQFF. DNA of the CDR3: TGTGCCAGCAGCGACAGGGGGAGTTCCTACGATGAGCAGTTCTTC.

Note on this clonotype: This could be a read error, since a much larger clone is one nucleotide away. CDR3 region: CAISSTNQETQYF. The CDR3, as DNA: TGTGCCATCAGTTCGACTAACCAAGAGACCCAGTACTTC. This chain uses TRBV11-2 with TRBJ2-5; a weak D match, TRBD2 (5 bases). The CDR3 runs to 13 residues. V was shortened by 10 bases and J by 0 bases, with 12 bases between the two germline ends. The germline V gene has CDR1 SGHAT and CDR2 FQNNGV.

Note on this clonotype: The junction does not match germline at one end; this may be a read error. This chain links TRBV11-2 with TRBJ1-1; D uncertain. The CDR3 covers 16 residues. CDR1 and CDR2 (germline): SGHAT, FQNNGV. CDR3 in DNA: TGTGCCAGCAGCACAGCGCACGGGAGCGGGAACACTGAAGCTTGCTTT. Its translation is CASSTAHGSGNTEACF.

A word on this clonotype: This may come from a read error, since a much larger clone is one base off. J is TRBJ2-2 and V is TRBV7-8, with TRBD2 matching 11 bases. CDR1 and CDR2 from the germline V gene are SGHVS and FQNEAQ. The V segment lost 3 bases and the J segment 6 bases; nucleotides outside the gene matches: 15. CDR3 length: 19 amino acids. The CDR3 reads CASSFHSGASGRRAGELFF. DNA for the CDR3: TGTGCCAGCAGCTTCCACTCCGGGGCTAGCGGGAGGAGAGCCGGGGAGCTGTTTTTT.